This T cell receptor (beta chain) was observed in a study of T cell changes during pregnancy in multiple sclerosis. The CDR3 runs 14 residues. The assay was immunoSEQ multiplex PCR, and TCRdb's table has in-frame clones only and misses some. Among over 70,000 clones listed, almost 95% were seen once. The starting material was peripheral blood, obtained in the third trimester of pregnancy. The clonotype was recovered from a female donor with multiple sclerosis, enrolled in a pregnancy study. This rearrangement joins TRBV21-1 to TRBJ2-5; the table's D call, TRBD1, was not checked against the DNA. TRBV21-1 is a pseudogene. CDR3 sequence reads: CASSKRGFEKTQYF. DNA for the CDR3: TGTGCCAGCAGCAAAAGGGGGTTCGAAAAGACCCAGTACTTC.